The sequence of this T cell receptor beta chain was determined in a study of human T cells and chemical hapten exposure. The overall study: All through the roughly 25-week study, the scalp of each patient received diphenylcyclopropenone doses weekly. The study's findings and limits: There was alopecia in the donors, so their immune response may differ from that of healthy people. A positive correlation with patch test score was found for PT1 expanded TCR counts.

TCRdb re-called the RACE reads through MiXCR, storing one row per CDR3 protein. This table holds around 300,000 distinct CDR3 sequences, roughly 7.7% found once. Noted time point: pre-sensitization, week 0. Treatment described: therapeutic diphenylcyclopropenone sensitization with weekly scalp DPC. Donors, patients with alopecia ranging from 18 to 70 years old and judged suitable for DPC, provided samples. This clonotype has a count of ten or more. The target antigen is unknown. V trimming: 4 bases; J trimming: 0 bases; junction bases outside the gene matches: 5. The CDR3 is 15 amino acids. Per germline, CDR1 MGHRA and CDR2 YSYEKL.

The origin of this receptor is a man between 18 and 35 years old with alopecia areata. Some clones in this sample may be carry-over from other donors' samples. The chain uses TRBV4-1 and TRBJ1-1; 7 nucleotides align to TRBD1. The specimen was whole blood, collected in connection with sensitization to the hapten diphenylcyclopropenone (DPC). The CDR3 sequence: CASSPSQGLNTEAFF. The DNA of the CDR3 is TGCGCCAGCAGCCCCTCACAGGGGCTGAACACTGAAGCTTTCTTT.